The rows below give T cell receptor beta chains drawn from one sample of a study of T cell responses to AZD1222 COVID-19 vaccine. Sequencing was performed with immunoSEQ multiplex PCR; in TCRdb, only in-frame clones are kept and a portion is missing. The data contain some 90,000 clones, about nine tenths of them singletons. This specimen was peripheral blood, taken on day 0 of AZD1222 vaccination. These receptors were obtained from an adult in good health. CDR3s include the opening cysteine and the closing phenylalanine or tryptophan. The D gene is left open where the match is weak. Clone size, where shown, is once, few, many, or a class for clones that have expanded.

CDR3 | DNA | D | size | J | V
CASSLLGDEQYF | TGTGCCAGCAGTTTACTGGGTGACGAGCAGTACTTC | NA | NA | TRBJ2-7 | TRBV27
CASSLVGGQFNTQYF | TGTGCCAGCAGCTTAGTGGGAGGACAATTTAATACGCAGTATTTT | NA | NA | TRBJ2-3 | TRBV7-9
CASSESGGRNSPLHF | TGTGCCAGCAGTGAAAGTGGGGGGAGGAATTCACCCCTCCACTTT | NA | NA | TRBJ1-6 | TRBV6-1
CASSLQQSSNQPQHF | TGTGCCAGCAGCTTACAGCAGTCTAGCAATCAGCCCCAGCATTTT | NA | NA | TRBJ1-5 | TRBV7-2
CASSPRGYEQYF | TGTGCCAGCAGTCCGAGGGGTTACGAGCAGTACTTC | NA | NA | TRBJ2-7 | TRBV6-5
CASSYNTPNTEAFF | TGTGCCAGCAGCTACAATACTCCGAACACTGAAGCTTTCTTT | NA | once | TRBJ1-1 | TRBV11-2
CASKGQGIYGYTF | TGTGCCAGTAAGGGACAGGGGATCTATGGCTACACCTTC | TRBD1 | NA | TRBJ1-2 | TRBV6-1
CATSDPHEGIDGELFF | TGTGCCACCAGTGATCCACACGAGGGTATCGACGGGGAGCTGTTTTTT | NA | once | TRBJ2-2 | TRBV24-1
CASSPDESSYNEQFF | TGCGCCAGCAGCCCTGACGAGAGCTCCTACAATGAGCAGTTCTTC | NA | NA | TRBJ2-1 | TRBV5-1
CASSTTPGQGFYGYTF | TGTGCCAGCAGCACAACCCCGGGACAGGGGTTCTATGGCTACACCTTC | TRBD1 | NA | TRBJ1-2 | TRBV7-9
CASSLRTGSSSYEQYF | TGTGCCAGCAGCTTAAGGACGGGGAGCAGCTCCTACGAGCAGTACTTC | NA | NA | TRBJ2-7 | TRBV7-2
CASSWGQGDGNTIYF | TGTGCCAGCAGCTGGGGGCAGGGAGATGGAAACACCATATATTTT | NA | once | TRBJ1-3 | TRBV9
CASSGDIAAQHF | TGTGCCAGTAGTGGGGATATTGCGGCCCAGCATTTT | NA | once | TRBJ1-5 | TRBV19
CATLKAGGFYNEQFF | TGTGCCACTCTAAAAGCGGGAGGCTTCTACAATGAGCAGTTCTTC | TRBD2 | few | TRBJ2-1 | TRBV27
CASSTPGGSYGYTF | TGTGCCAGCAGCACACCAGGGGGCTCCTATGGCTACACCTTC | TRBD1 | NA | TRBJ1-2 | TRBV9
CASSQEMGTGVEKLFF | TGCGCCAGCAGCCAAGAAATGGGGACAGGGGTTGAAAAACTGTTTTTT | TRBD1 | NA | TRBJ1-4 | TRBV4-3
CAWGSLGGNTIYF | TGTGCCTGGGGTTCCCTGGGAGGAAACACCATATATTTT | NA | NA | TRBJ1-3 | TRBV30
CASSLGKGQETQYF | TGCGCCAGCAGCCTCGGAAAGGGTCAAGAGACCCAGTACTTC | NA | once | TRBJ2-5 | TRBV5-1
CASSESGIAGETQYF | TGTGCCAGCAGTGAGAGCGGAATAGCGGGAGAGACCCAGTACTTC | TRBD2 | once | TRBJ2-5 | TRBV25-1
CACGLVSYEQYF | TGTGCCTGCGGACTAGTTTCCTACGAGCAGTACTTC | TRBD2 | once | TRBJ2-7 | TRBV30
CASSLSSGSFPYEQYF | TGCGCCAGCAGCTTGAGTTCCGGGAGTTTTCCCTACGAGCAGTACTTC | NA | NA | TRBJ2-7 | TRBV5-1
CASSSRAGAGEDTQYF | TGTGCCAGCAGCTCGAGAGCGGGAGCGGGTGAGGATACGCAGTATTTT | TRBD2 | NA | TRBJ2-3 | TRBV7-2
CASGLRDGYTF | TGTGCTAGTGGTTTGAGAGATGGCTACACCTTC | NA | NA | TRBJ1-2 | TRBV12-5
CASSLEPGQARSYSNQPQHF | TGTGCTAGCAGCTTAGAGCCGGGACAGGCGAGATCTTATAGCAATCAGCCCCAGCATTTT | TRBD1 | NA | TRBJ1-5 | TRBV7-7
CASSLAVSAGSYEQYF | TGCGCCAGCAGCTTGGCCGTTTCCGCAGGGAGTTACGAGCAGTACTTC | NA | NA | TRBJ2-7 | TRBV5-1
CASGLGHNEQFF | TGTGCCAGCGGACTTGGGCACAATGAGCAGTTCTTC | NA | NA | TRBJ2-1 | TRBV12-3/TRBV12-4
CASSLRGVRETQYF | TGTGCCAGCAGCTTGAGAGGGGTACGGGAGACCCAGTACTTC | NA | NA | TRBJ2-5 | TRBV5-6
CASSLAGTSGEQYF | TGTGCCAGCAGTTTAGCTGGGACTAGCGGCGAGCAGTACTTC | TRBD2 | NA | TRBJ2-7 | TRBV27
CASSVGSTDTQYF | TGTGCCAGCAGTGTAGGAAGCACAGATACGCAGTATTTT | NA | NA | TRBJ2-3 | TRBV6-4
CASTPLLGNNYGYTF | TGTGCCAGTACCCCCTTGCTAGGTAATAACTATGGCTACACCTTC | NA | NA | TRBJ1-2 | TRBV19
CASSLQQGGRNIQYF | TGTGCCAGCAGCTTGCAACAGGGGGGGAGGAACATTCAGTACTTC | NA | NA | TRBJ2-4 | TRBV5-6
CASSVWDSGYEQYF | TGTGCCAGCAGCGTATGGGACAGTGGGTACGAGCAGTACTTC | TRBD1 | NA | TRBJ2-7 | TRBV9
CASSYRDQPQHF | TGTGCCAGCAGTTACCGGGATCAGCCCCAGCATTTT | NA | NA | TRBJ1-5 | TRBV6-2/TRBV6-3
CSVVEVGAFF | TGCAGCGTTGTAGAGGTCGGAGCTTTCTTT | NA | NA | TRBJ1-1 | TRBV29-1
CASSIGSSGNTIYF | TGTGCCAGTAGTATCGGATCCTCTGGAAACACCATATATTTT | NA | NA | TRBJ1-3 | TRBV19
CAWSGGQDTEAFF | TGTGCCTGGAGTGGAGGGCAGGACACTGAAGCTTTCTTT | NA | NA | TRBJ1-1 | TRBV30
CASSLAKGEQYF | TGTGCCAGCAGCTTAGCGAAGGGTGAGCAGTACTTC | NA | NA | TRBJ2-7 | TRBV7-8
CASSHDSYEQYF | TGTGCCAGCAGCCACGACTCCTACGAGCAGTACTTC | NA | NA | TRBJ2-7 | TRBV3-1/TRBV3-2
CSVSRSGRQYEQYF | TGCAGCGTTTCCAGGAGCGGGAGACAGTACGAGCAGTACTTC | TRBD2 | NA | TRBJ2-7 | TRBV29-1
CSASASGRVLYNEQFF | TGCAGTGCTAGTGCTAGCGGGAGGGTACTGTACAATGAGCAGTTCTTC | TRBD2 | NA | TRBJ2-1 | TRBV20-1
CASSGDRGTLEAFF | TGTGCCAGCAGCGGGGACAGGGGAACTTTAGAAGCTTTCTTT | TRBD1 | few | TRBJ1-1 | TRBV5-4
CATSSQLDEKLFF | TGTGCCACCAGCAGTCAGTTGGATGAAAAACTGTTTTTT | NA | NA | TRBJ1-4 | TRBV15